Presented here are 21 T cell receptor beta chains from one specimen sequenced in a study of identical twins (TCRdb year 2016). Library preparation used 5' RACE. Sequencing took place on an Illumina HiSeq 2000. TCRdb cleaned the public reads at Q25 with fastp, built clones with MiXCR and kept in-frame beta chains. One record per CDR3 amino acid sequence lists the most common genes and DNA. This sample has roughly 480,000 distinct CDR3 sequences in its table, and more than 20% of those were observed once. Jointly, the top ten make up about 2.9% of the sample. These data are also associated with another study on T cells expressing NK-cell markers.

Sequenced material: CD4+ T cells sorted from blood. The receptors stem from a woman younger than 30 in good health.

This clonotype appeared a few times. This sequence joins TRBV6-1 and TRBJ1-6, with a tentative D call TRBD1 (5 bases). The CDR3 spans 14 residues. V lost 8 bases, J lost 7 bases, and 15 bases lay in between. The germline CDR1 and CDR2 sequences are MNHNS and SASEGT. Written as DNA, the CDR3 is TGTGCCAGCGGACGGGGCATTGGAAATTCACCCCTCCACTTT. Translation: CASGRGIGNSPLHF.

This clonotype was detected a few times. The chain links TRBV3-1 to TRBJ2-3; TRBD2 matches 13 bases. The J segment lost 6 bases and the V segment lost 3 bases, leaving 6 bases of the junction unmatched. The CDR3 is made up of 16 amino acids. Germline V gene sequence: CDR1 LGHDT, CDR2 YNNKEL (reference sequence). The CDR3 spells CASSQWTSGSVDTQYF. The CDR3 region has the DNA TGTGCCAGCAGCCAGTGGACTAGCGGGAGTGTCGATACGCAGTATTTT.

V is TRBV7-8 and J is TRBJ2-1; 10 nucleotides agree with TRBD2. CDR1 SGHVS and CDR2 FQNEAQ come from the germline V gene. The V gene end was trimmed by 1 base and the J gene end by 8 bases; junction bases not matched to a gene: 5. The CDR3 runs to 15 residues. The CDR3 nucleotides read TGTGCCAGCAGCTTAGTCACTAGCGGGGAATATGAGCAGTTCTTC. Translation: CASSLVTSGEYEQFF.

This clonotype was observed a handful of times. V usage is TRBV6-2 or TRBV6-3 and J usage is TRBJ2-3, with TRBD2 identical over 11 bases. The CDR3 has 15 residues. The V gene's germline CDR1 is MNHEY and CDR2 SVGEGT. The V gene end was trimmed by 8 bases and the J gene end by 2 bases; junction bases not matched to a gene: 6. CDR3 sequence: CASALLAGATDTQYF. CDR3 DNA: TGTGCCAGCGCCCTACTAGCGGGAGCCACAGATACGCAGTATTTT.

The CDR3 DNA sequence: TGTGCCAGCAGTTTTCCACCGACTAGCGGGAGCTGGGAGCAGTTCTTC. It specifies CASSFPPTSGSWEQFF. The chain combines TRBV28 with TRBJ2-1; 12 bases match TRBD2. The CDR3 spans 16 residues. Germline CDR1 MDHEN, CDR2 SYDVKM. The V gene end was trimmed by 3 bases and the J gene end by 10 bases; junction bases not matched to a gene: 10.

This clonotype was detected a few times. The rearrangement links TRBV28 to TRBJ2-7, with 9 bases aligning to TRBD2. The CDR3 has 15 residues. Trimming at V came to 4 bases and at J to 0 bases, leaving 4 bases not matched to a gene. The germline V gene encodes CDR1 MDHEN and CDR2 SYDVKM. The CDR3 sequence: CASSSAGGFSYEQYF. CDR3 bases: TGTGCCAGCAGTTCCGCGGGAGGGTTCTCCTACGAGCAGTACTTC.

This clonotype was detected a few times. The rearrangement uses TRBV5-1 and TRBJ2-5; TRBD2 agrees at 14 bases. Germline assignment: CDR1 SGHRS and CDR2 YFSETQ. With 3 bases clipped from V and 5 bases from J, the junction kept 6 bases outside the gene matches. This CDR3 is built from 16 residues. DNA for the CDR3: TGCGCCAGCAGCTCCGGGACTAGCGGGAGCGTGGAGACCCAGTACTTC. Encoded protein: CASSSGTSGSVETQYF.

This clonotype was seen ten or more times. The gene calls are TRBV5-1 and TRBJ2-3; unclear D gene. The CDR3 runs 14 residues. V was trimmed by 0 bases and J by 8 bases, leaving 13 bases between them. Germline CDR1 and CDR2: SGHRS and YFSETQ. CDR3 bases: TGCGCCAGCAGCTTGGACTATACCACACTTACGCAGTATTTT. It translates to CASSLDYTTLTQYF.

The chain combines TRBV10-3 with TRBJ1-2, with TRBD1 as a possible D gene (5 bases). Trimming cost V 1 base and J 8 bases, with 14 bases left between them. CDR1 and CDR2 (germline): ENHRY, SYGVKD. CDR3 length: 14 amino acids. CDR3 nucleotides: TGTGCCATCAGTGAGTTCGGGGGATCGAAAGGCTACACCTTC. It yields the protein CAISEFGGSKGYTF.

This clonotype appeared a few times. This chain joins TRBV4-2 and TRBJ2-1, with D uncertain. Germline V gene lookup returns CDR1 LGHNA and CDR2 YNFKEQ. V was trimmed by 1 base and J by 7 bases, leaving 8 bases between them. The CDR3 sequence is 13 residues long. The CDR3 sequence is CASSQGGSNEQFF. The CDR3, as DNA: TGTGCCAGCAGCCAAGGGGGTTCTAATGAGCAGTTCTTC.

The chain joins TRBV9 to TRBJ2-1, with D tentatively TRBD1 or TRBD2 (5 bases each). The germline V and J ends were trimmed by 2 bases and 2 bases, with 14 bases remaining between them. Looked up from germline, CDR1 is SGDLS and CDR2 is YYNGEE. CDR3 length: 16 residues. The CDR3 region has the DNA TGTGCCAGCAGCGTTGGGGCTAGCTCGGCCTACAATGAGCAGTTCTTC. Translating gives CASSVGASSAYNEQFF.

CDR3 residues: CASSLWADTDTQYF. CDR3 in DNA: TGTGCCAGCAGCTTATGGGCGGACACAGATACGCAGTATTTT. The chain recombines TRBV7-2 with TRBJ2-3, with unresolved D. Germline V gene lookup returns CDR1 SGHTA and CDR2 FQGNSA. This CDR3 contains 14 residues. Trimming shortened V by 2 bases and J by 2 bases, and 8 bases separated the two germline ends. Variable domain in full (rest from reference TRBV7-2 and TRBJ2-3): GAGVSQSPSNKVTEKGKDVELRCDPISGHTALYWYRQSLGQGLEFLIYFQGNSAPDKSGLPSDRFSAERTGGSVSTLTIQRTQQEDSAVYLCASSLWADTDTQYFGPGTRLTVL.

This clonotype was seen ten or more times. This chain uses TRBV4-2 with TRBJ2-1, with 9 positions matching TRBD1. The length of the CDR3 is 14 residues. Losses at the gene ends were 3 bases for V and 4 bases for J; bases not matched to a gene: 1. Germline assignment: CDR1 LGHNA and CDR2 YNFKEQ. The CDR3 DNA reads TGTGCCAGCAGCCAGGGACAGGGATACAATGAGCAGTTCTTC. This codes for CASSQGQGYNEQFF.

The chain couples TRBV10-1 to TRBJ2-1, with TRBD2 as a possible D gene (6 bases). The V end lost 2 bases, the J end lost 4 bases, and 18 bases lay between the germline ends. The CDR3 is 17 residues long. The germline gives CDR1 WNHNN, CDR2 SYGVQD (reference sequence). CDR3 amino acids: CASSENPPGVGYNEQFF. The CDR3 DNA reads TGCGCCAGCAGTGAGAATCCTCCGGGAGTGGGGTACAATGAGCAGTTCTTC.

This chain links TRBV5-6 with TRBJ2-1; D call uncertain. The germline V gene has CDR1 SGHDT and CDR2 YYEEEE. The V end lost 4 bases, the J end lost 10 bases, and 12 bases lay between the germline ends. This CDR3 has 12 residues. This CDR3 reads CASSQTRQEQFF. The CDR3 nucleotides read TGTGCCAGCAGCCAGACCCGGCAGGAGCAGTTCTTC.

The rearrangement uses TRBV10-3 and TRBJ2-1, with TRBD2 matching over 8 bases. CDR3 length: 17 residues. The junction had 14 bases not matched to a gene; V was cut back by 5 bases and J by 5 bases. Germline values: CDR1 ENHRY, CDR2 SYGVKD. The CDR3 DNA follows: TGTGCCATCAGTAGCTTAAGAAGCGGGAGAGGGGACAATGAGCAGTTCTTC. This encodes CAISSLRSGRGDNEQFF.

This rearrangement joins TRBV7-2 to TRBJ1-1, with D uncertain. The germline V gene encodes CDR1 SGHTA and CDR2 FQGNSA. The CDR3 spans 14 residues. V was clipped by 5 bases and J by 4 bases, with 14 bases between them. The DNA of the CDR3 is TGTGCCAGCAGCGGGAAACGGAGGGCCACTGAAGCTTTCTTT. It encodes CASSGKRRATEAFF.

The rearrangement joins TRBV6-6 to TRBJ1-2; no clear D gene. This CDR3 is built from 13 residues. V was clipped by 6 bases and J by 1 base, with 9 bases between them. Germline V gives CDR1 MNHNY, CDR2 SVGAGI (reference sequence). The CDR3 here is CASSPSHNYGYTF. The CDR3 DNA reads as TGTGCCAGCAGCCCTTCACATAACTATGGCTACACCTTC.

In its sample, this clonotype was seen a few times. The CDR3 region is CSARSRGASTDTQYF. CDR3 in DNA: TGCAGTGCTAGGTCGCGGGGGGCTAGCACAGATACGCAGTATTTT. This sequence joins TRBV20-1 and TRBJ2-3; 8 bases are a match to TRBD2. The CDR3 extends over 15 amino acids. Looked up from germline, CDR1 is DFQATT and CDR2 is SNEGSKA (reference sequence). V lost 3 bases to trimming and J lost 0 bases; unmatched junction nucleotides: 5.

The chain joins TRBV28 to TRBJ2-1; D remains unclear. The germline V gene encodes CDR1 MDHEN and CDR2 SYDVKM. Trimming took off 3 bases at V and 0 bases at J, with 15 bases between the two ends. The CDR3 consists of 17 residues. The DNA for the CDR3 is TGTGCCAGCAGTTTTGAACTGAGGCGGAGCTCCTACAATGAGCAGTTCTTC. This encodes CASSFELRRSSYNEQFF.

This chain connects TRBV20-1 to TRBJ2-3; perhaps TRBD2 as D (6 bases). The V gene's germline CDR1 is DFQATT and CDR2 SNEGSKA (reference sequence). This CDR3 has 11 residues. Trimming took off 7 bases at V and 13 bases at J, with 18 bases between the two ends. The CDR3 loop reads CSVRTPGLKYF. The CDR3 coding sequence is TGCAGTGTCCGAACCCCGGGACTTAAGTATTTT.